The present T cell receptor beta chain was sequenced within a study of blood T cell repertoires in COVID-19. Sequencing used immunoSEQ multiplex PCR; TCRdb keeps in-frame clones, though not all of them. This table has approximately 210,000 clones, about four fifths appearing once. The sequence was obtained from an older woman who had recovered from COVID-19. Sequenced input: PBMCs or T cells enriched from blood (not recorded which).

The CDR3 DNA follows: TGTGCCAGCAGCGAGACATACTATGGCTACACCTTC. Translation gives CASSETYYGYTF. The genes are TRBV6-2 or TRBV6-3 and TRBJ1-2; D unresolved. V lost 6 bases, J lost 3 bases, and 8 bases lay in between. CDR1 MNHEY and CDR2 SVGEGT come from the germline V gene. The CDR3 sequence is 12 residues long.